Described below is a single TCR beta chain sequence and its context. The target antigen is unknown. The record originates from a study of response to subunit inactivated influenza vaccine. Germline V lookup: CDR1 SGHDN, CDR2 FVKESK. The CDR3 length is 16 residues. Trimming pared 2 bases from V and 0 bases from J, leaving 11 bases between. One entry per CDR3 protein, called by TCRdb with MiXCR from the RT-PCR reads. The data contain about 780,000 distinct CDR3 sequences, about 18% of them singletons. The study, taken as a whole, reports: That few new T cells are recruited by each seasonal influenza vaccination was the authors' suggestion.

The TCR was taken from a man aged 50-59 years who received an inactivated influenza vaccine. The rearrangement joins TRBV14 to TRBJ2-4; TRBD2 is a possible D gene (6 bases). Source: PBMCs from blood, taken about 5 days after vaccination. This chain's CDR3 is CASSQRSGLAKNIQYF. CDR3 DNA: TGTGCCAGCAGCCAAAGGAGCGGGCTAGCCAAAAACATTCAGTACTTC.